This TCR beta chain was identified during a study of cytomegalovirus exposure and HLA in healthy donors. Broader study findings: Common viral pathogens were later found to be apparently linked to several of the most significant clusters. Because they were indistinguishable, some V segments, including TRBV6-2 and TRBV6-3, were excluded. Confirmation in vitro established that a few CMV-associated chains were specific for CMV antigens. Later analysis identified a missense DCLRE1C variant that was linked to TCR beta V- and J-gene trimming.

Comments on this clone: The antigen is unknown.

Germline V lookup: CDR1 MDHEN, CDR2 SYDVKM. The CDR3 consists of 12 residues. Primers included in the PCR were 60 Vbeta and 13 Jbeta primers. TCRdb keeps only in-frame clones here, not all; method: immunoSEQ multiplex PCR. There are 90,000 or so clones in the sample; about 74% occur only once, and more than 13% lies in the top ten. The sample consisted of PBMCs. The clonotype comes from a woman between 50 and 59 years old in good health and CMV-seropositive. The V call is TRBV28, the J call TRBJ2-5; D is ambiguous. The J call may be in error: the DNA end matches TRBJ2-7 better. The CDR3 region is CASTQPPYEQYF. CDR3 DNA sequence: TGTGCCAGCACCCAACCCCCCTACGAGCAGTACTTC.